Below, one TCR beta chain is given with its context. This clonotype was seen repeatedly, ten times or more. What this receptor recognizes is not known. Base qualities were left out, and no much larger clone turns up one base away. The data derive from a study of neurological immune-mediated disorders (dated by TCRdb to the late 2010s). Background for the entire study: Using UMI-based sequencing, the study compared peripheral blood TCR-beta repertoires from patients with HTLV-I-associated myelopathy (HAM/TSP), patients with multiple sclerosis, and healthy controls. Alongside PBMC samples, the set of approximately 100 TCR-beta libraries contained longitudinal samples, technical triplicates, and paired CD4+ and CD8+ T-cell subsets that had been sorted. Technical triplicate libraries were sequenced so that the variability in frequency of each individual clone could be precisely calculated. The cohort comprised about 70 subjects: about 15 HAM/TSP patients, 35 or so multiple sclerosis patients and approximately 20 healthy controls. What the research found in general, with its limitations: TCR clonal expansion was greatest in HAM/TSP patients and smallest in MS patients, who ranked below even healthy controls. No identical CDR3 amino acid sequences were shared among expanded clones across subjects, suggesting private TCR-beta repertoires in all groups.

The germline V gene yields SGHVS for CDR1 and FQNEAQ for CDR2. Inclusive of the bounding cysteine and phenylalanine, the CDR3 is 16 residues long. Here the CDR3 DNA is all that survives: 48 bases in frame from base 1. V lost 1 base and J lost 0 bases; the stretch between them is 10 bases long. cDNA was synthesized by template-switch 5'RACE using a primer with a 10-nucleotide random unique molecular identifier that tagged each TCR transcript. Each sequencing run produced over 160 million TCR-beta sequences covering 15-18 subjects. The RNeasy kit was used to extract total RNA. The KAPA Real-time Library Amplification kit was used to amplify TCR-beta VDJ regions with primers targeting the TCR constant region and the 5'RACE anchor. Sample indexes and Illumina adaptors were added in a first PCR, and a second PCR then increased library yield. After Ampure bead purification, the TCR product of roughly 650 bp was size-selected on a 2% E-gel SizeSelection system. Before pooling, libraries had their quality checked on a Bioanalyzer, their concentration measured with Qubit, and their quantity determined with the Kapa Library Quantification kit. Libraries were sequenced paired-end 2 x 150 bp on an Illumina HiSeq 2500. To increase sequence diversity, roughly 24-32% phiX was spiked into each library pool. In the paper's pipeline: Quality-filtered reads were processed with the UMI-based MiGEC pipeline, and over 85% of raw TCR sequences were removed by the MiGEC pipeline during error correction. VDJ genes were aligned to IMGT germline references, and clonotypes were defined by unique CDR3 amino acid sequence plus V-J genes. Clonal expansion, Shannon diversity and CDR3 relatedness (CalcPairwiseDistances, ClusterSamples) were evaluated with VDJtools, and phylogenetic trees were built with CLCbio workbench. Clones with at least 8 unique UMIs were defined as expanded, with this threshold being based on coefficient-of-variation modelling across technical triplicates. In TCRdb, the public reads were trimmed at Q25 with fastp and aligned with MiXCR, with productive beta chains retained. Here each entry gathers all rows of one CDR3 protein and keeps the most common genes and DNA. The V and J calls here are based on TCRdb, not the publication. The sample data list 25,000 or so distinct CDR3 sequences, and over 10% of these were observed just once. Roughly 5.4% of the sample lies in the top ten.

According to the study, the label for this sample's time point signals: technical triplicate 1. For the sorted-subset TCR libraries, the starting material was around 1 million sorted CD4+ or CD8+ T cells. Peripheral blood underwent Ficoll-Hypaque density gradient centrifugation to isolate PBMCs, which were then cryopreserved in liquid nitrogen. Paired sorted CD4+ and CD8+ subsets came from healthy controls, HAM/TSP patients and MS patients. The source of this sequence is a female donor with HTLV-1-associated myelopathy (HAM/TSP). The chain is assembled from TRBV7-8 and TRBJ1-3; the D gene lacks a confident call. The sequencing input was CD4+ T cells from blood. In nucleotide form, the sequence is TGTGCCAGCAGCTTAGACGGCACCCGCTCTGGAAACACCATATATTTT. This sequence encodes CASSLDGTRSGNTIYF.